This T cell receptor beta chain was found in a study of blood T cell repertoires in COVID-19 (dated by TCRdb to 2019 to 2021). Regarding the research as a whole: Collaborator samples came from the United States, Italy and Spain and covered acute and convalescent phases of COVID-19. The sample metadata nearly always contained a de-identified subject ID, COVID-19 status, age in years and sex. The repertoires were released in a freely available public database intended as a resource for research on the immune response to SARS-CoV-2. Samples came from the ongoing ImmuneRACE study (first 160 participants) plus 1,254 subjects from 6 global collaborators. Where available, HLA class I and class II types were obtained from metadata supplied by the sample provider rather than from assay-based typing. Deeply sampled blood TCRbeta repertoires from subjects exposed to, actively infected with, or recovered from COVID-19 were included in the dataset. The prospective study material was composed of cDNA or gDNA derived from T cells, B-cell-depleted T cells, or PBMCs.

The immunoSEQ Assay, a bias-controlled multiplex PCR, was used to amplify TCRbeta CDR3 regions from genomic DNA. The paper's data handling went like this. Nucleated cell counts per sample were estimated from amplification of reference gene primers within the assay. Sequence reads were collapsed and filtered to measure the absolute abundance of every unique TCRbeta CDR3 rearrangement. Productive Simpson clonality was computed per sample as the square root of Simpson's diversity index over productive rearrangements. The table was pulled from immuneACCESS by TCRdb, which kept in-frame rearrangements only. Such tables lose some clones; where checked, under half of the loss comes from unresolved V genes, and the rest has no known cause. The V and J calls and clone size were taken over from that table, and D and trimming were inferred from the DNA. This sample gives about 300,000 clones in total; over 85% of them show up just once. Under 3.5% of the sample rests with the top ten.

Overall study results and their limits: How much clinical and demographic metadata was included differed by source and by participant, and the metadata was provided uncurated.

Participants in the prospective study were enrolled through a virtual design, were aged about 18 to 100 years, and lived in about 25 United States geographic areas. To assign participants to cohorts, the prospective study relied on clinical history that participants themselves reported in a screening survey and a study questionnaire. Exposed participants had been in contact with someone with a PCR-confirmed or clinician-diagnosed COVID-19 case within 2 weeks of study entry. In the prospective study, whole blood, serum and a nasopharyngeal or oropharyngeal swab were collected from each participant by mobile phlebotomists. Over an approximately 2-month period, participants in the prospective study had the option of providing additional blood draws and questionnaires. Blood samples from the prospective study were shipped frozen or at room temperature prior to DNA extraction. This clone was picked up a small number of times. Its antigen remains undetermined. Base qualities were left out, and no much larger clone turns up one base away.

For CDR1 and CDR2, the germline V gene (reference sequence) lists LNHDA and SQIVND. Trimming accounts for 8 bases at V and 4 bases at J, while the number of junction bases matched to no gene is 2. The CDR3 holds 12 amino acids from the cysteine to the phenylalanine. CDR3 DNA is the only sequence kept; it has 36 bases, read in frame from the first base. This TCR was recovered from a woman between 50 and 59 years old who had been exposed to COVID-19. The chain is encoded by TRBV19 joined to TRBJ1-2, and 9 junction bases match TRBD1. The sample comprised PBMCs or T cells enriched from blood (not recorded which). The CDR3 protein: CASGQGFYGYTF. At the DNA level, the sequence is TGTGCCAGTGGACAGGGGTTCTATGGCTACACCTTC.